The 3 T cell receptor beta chains listed next were all sequenced from one sample in a study of blood T cell repertoires in COVID-19. Profiling relied on immunoSEQ multiplex PCR, and the TCRdb table lists in-frame clones only, not all of them. The data contain just under 150,000 clones, more than 70% of them seen just once; the ten biggest clones take up under 2%. Sequences were obtained from peripheral blood. Source of these receptors: a human donor in a cohort sampled during active COVID-19.

The chain recombines TRBV7-9 with TRBJ2-3; 7 bases are a match to TRBD2. The V gene's germline CDR1 is SEHNR and CDR2 FQNEAQ (reference sequence). J gave up 4 bases and V 1 base, and 8 bases lay outside the gene matches. The length of the CDR3 is 16 residues. The CDR3 bases are TGTGCCAGCAGCTTAGATTGGCGGGGGTGGGCAGATACGCAGTATTTT. This gives the protein CASSLDWRGWADTQYF.

This clone was recorded only once. CDR3 coding DNA: TGTGCCAGCAGCTTAGGACTAGCGGGCTTGGACAATGAGCAGTTCTTC. Residues: CASSLGLAGLDNEQFF. The rearrangement links TRBV13 to TRBJ2-1, with 9 bases matching TRBD2. Germline CDR1 and CDR2: PRHDT and FYEKMQ (reference sequence). There are 16 residues in the CDR3. Unmatched junction bases numbered 5, after V lost 0 bases and J lost 5 bases.

V is TRBV7-9 and J is TRBJ2-4; perhaps TRBD2 as D (6 bases). V lost 4 bases, J lost 0 bases, and 13 bases lay in between. The germline V gene has CDR1 SEHNR and CDR2 FQNEAQ (reference sequence). This CDR3 is 16 amino acids long. For the CDR3, the DNA is TGTGCCAGCAGCTCGTCCGGGACTGTAGCCAAAAACATTCAGTACTTC. Protein sequence: CASSSSGTVAKNIQYF. Full variable domain (remainder filled in from reference TRBV7-9 and TRBJ2-4): DTGVSQNPRHKITKRGQNVTFRCDPISEHNRLYWYRQTLGQGPEFLTYFQNEAQLEKSRLLSDRFSAERPKGSFSTLEIQRTEQGDSAMYLCASSSSGTVAKNIQYFGAGTRLSVL.